The clone carrying this T cell receptor (beta chain) was recorded a few times. The antigen remains undetermined. The sample comes from a study of beta chain features in type 1 diabetes. Germline-derived CDR1 and CDR2 are SGHDT and YYEEEE. CDR3 length equals 15 residues. The J segment lost 7 bases and the V segment lost 4 bases, leaving 10 bases of the junction unmatched. Reverse transcription of all isolated RNA meant that expressed TCRB transcripts were sequenced. Data came from immunoSEQ multiplex PCR; TCRdb stores just in-frame clones and leaves some out. The sample gives about 930,000 clones, about a sixth of which show up once; around 0.02% is in the top ten. Study observations and caveats: All four CD4+ subsets of Type 1 diabetes patients contained TCRB CDR3s that were moderately but significantly shorter.

The chain uses TRBV5-6 and TRBJ2-2, with 7 bases matching TRBD2. Sequences were obtained from naive CD4+ T cells from blood. This TCR was sampled from a woman under 30 in good health. The CDR3 DNA reads as TGTGCCAGCAGCCCGGGGAGGGGCGCAGGCGGGGAGCTGTTTTTT. It encodes CASSPGRGAGGELFF.